The T cell receptor beta chain under discussion was sequenced for a study of CD8 T cells in ankylosing spondylitis. CDR1 SGHTA and CDR2 FQGTGA come from the germline V gene. With 5 bases removed from V and 2 bases from J, the gap between germline ends came to 20 bases. The CDR3 consists of 17 residues. TCRdb recomputed calls from the 5' RACE reads with MiXCR, one row per CDR3 protein. Of more than 60,000 distinct CDR3 sequences in the sample, approximately 5.7% are singletons; the top ten hold just under 5%. V usage is TRBV7-3 and J usage is TRBJ2-3; possible D gene TRBD2, 5 bases. The specimen sequenced was synovial fluid, either unsorted or a sorted T cell fraction (not recorded which). This clonotype originated in a male donor with ankylosing spondylitis. The CDR3 reads CASSPSLGRGPTDTQYF. CDR3 nucleotide sequence: TGTGCCAGCAGCCCTAGCCTCGGAAGAGGCCCCACAGATACGCAGTATTTT.